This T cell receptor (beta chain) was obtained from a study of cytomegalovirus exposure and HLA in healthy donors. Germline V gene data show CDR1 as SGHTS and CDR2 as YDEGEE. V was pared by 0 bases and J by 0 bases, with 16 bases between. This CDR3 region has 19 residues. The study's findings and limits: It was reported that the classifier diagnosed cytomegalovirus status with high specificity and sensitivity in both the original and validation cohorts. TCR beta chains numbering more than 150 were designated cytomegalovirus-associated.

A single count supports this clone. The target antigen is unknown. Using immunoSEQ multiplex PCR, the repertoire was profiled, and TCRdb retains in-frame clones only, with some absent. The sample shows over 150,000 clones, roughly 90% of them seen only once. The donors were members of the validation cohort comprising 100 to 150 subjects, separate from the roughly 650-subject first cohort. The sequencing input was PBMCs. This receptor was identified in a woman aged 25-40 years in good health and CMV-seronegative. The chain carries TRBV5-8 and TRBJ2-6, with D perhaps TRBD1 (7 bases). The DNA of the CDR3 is TGTGCCAGCAGCTTGGCCGGAGGGACAGTGCCCTCTGGGGCCAACGTCCTGACTTTC. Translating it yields CASSLAGGTVPSGANVLTF.